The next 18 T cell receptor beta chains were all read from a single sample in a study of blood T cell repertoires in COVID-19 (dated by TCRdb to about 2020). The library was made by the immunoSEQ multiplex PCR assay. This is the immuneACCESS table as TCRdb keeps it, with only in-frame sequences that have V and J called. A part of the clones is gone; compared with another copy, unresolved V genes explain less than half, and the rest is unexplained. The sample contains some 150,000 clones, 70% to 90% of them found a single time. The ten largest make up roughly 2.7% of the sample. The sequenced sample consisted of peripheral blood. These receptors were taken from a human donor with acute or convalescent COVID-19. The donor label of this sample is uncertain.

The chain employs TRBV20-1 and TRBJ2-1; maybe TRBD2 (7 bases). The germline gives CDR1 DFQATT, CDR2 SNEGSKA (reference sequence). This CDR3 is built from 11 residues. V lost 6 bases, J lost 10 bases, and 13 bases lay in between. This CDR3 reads CSAGGLGEQFF. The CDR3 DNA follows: TGCAGTGCGGGGGGGCTGGGGGAGCAGTTCTTC.

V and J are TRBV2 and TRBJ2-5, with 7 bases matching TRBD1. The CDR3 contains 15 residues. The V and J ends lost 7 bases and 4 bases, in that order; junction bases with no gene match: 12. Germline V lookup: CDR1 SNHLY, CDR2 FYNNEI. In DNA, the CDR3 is TGTGCCAGCATTAAACTAGGGGGCCTAGCAGAGACCCAGTACTTC. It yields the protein CASIKLGGLAETQYF.

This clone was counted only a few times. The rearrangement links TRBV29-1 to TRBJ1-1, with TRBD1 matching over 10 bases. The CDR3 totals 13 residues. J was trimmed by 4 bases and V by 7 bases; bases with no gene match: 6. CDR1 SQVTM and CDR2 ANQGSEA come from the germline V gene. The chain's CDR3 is CSARQGAGTEAFF. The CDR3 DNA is TGCAGCGCACGACAGGGGGCGGGCACTGAAGCTTTCTTT. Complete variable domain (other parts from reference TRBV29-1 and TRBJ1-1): SAVISQKPSRDICQRGTSLTIQCQVDSQVTMMFWYRQQPGQSLTLIATANQGSEATYESGFVIDKFPISRPNLTFSTLTVSNMSPEDSSIYLCSARQGAGTEAFFGQGTRLTVV.

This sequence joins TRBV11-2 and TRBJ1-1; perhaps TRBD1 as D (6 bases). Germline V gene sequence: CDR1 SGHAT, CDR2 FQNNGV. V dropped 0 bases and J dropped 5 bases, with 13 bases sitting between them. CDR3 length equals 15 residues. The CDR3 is CASSLERGASTEAFF. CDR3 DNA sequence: TGTGCCAGCAGCTTAGAGCGGGGGGCGAGTACTGAAGCTTTCTTT.

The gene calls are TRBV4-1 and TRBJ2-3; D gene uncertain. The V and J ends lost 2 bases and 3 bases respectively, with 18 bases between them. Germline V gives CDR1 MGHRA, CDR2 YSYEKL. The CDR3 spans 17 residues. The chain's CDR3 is CASSQSPDIFLTDTQYF. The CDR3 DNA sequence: TGCGCCAGCAGCCAATCACCAGACATATTTCTAACAGATACGCAGTATTTT.

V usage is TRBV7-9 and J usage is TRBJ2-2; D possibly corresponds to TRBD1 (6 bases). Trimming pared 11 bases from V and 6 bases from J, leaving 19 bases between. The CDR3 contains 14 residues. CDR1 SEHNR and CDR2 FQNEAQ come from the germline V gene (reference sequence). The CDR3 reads CAVSEGDRSGELFF. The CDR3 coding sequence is TGTGCCGTATCAGAGGGGGATAGGTCCGGGGAGCTGTTTTTT.

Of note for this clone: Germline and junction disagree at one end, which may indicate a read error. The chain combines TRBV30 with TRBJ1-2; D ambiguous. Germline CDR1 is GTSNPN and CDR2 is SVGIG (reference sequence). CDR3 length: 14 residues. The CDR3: CAWSGELGNYDYTF. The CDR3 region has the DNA TGTGCCTGGAGTGGGGAGTTGGGGAACTATGACTACACCTTC.

This chain's CDR3 is CASRHQGLTEKLFF. In nucleotides, the CDR3 is TGTGCCAGTAGACACCAGGGGTTGACTGAAAAACTGTTTTTT. The chain employs TRBV19 and TRBJ1-4; D is possibly TRBD1 (6 bases). The germline gives CDR1 LNHDA, CDR2 SQIVND (reference sequence). Trimming cost V 6 bases and J 7 bases, with 15 bases left between them. This CDR3 comprises 14 residues.

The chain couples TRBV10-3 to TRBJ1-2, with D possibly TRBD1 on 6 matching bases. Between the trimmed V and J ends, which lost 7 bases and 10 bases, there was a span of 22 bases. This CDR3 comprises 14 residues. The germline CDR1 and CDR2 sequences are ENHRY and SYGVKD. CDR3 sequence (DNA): TGTGCCATCACTGAACAGGGTTCCGTGTCCGACTACACCTTC. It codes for CAITEQGSVSDYTF.

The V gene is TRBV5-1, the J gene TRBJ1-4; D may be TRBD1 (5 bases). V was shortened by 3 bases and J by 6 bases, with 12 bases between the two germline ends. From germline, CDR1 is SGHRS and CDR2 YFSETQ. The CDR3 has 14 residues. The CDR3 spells CASSSGGVDEKLFF. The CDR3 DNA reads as TGCGCCAGCAGCTCCGGGGGGGTTGATGAAAAACTGTTTTTT.

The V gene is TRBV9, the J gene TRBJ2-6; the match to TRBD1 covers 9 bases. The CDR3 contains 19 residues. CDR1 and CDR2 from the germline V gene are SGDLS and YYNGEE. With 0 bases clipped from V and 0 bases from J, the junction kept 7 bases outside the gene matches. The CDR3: CASSVAPGQGYSGANVLTF. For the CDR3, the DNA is TGTGCCAGCAGCGTAGCCCCGGGACAGGGTTACTCTGGGGCCAACGTCCTGACTTTC.

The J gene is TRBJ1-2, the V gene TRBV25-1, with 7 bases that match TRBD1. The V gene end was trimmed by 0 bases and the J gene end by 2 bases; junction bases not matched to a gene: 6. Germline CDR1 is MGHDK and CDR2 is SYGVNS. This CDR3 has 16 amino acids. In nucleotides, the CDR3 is TGTGCCAGCAGTGAATACCCCGGACAGGCCAACTATGGCTACACCTTC. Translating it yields CASSEYPGQANYGYTF.

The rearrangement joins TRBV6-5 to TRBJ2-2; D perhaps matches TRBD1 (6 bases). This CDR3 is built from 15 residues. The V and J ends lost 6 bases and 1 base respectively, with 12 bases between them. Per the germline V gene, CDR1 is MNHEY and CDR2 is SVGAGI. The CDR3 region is CASRGMDRNTGELFF. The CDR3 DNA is TGTGCCAGCAGGGGCATGGACAGGAACACCGGGGAGCTGTTTTTT.

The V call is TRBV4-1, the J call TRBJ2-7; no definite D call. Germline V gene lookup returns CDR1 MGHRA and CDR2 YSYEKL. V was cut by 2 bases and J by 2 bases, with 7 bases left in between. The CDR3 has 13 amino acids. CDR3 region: CASSQLQTYEQYF. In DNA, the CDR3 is TGCGCCAGCAGCCAACTACAGACCTACGAGCAGTACTTC.

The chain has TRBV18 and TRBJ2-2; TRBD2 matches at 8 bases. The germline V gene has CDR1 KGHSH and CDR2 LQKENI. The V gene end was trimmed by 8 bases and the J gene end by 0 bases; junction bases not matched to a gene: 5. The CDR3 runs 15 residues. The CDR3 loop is CASPTSATNTGELFF. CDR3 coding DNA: TGTGCCAGCCCGACTAGCGCAACGAACACCGGGGAGCTGTTTTTT.

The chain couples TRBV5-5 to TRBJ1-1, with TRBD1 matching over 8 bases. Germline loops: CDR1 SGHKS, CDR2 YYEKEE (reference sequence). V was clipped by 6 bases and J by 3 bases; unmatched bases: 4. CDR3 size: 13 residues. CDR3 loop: CASNLQGDTEAFF. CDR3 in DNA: TGTGCCAGCAACCTACAGGGGGACACTGAAGCTTTCTTT.

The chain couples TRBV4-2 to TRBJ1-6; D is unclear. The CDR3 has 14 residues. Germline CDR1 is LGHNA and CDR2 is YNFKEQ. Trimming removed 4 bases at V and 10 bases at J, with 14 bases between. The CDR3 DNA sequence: TGTGCCAGCAGCCGAAGTAGCCGTGGATCACCCCTCCACTTT. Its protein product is CASSRSSRGSPLHF.

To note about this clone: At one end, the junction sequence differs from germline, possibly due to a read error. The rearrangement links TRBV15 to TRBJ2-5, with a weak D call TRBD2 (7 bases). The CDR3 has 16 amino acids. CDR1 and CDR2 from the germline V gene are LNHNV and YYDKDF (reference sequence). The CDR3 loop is CATSRALVGGEETQYF. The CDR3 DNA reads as TGTGCCACCAGCAGAGCCTTAGTAGGGGGGGAAGAAACCCAGTACTTC.